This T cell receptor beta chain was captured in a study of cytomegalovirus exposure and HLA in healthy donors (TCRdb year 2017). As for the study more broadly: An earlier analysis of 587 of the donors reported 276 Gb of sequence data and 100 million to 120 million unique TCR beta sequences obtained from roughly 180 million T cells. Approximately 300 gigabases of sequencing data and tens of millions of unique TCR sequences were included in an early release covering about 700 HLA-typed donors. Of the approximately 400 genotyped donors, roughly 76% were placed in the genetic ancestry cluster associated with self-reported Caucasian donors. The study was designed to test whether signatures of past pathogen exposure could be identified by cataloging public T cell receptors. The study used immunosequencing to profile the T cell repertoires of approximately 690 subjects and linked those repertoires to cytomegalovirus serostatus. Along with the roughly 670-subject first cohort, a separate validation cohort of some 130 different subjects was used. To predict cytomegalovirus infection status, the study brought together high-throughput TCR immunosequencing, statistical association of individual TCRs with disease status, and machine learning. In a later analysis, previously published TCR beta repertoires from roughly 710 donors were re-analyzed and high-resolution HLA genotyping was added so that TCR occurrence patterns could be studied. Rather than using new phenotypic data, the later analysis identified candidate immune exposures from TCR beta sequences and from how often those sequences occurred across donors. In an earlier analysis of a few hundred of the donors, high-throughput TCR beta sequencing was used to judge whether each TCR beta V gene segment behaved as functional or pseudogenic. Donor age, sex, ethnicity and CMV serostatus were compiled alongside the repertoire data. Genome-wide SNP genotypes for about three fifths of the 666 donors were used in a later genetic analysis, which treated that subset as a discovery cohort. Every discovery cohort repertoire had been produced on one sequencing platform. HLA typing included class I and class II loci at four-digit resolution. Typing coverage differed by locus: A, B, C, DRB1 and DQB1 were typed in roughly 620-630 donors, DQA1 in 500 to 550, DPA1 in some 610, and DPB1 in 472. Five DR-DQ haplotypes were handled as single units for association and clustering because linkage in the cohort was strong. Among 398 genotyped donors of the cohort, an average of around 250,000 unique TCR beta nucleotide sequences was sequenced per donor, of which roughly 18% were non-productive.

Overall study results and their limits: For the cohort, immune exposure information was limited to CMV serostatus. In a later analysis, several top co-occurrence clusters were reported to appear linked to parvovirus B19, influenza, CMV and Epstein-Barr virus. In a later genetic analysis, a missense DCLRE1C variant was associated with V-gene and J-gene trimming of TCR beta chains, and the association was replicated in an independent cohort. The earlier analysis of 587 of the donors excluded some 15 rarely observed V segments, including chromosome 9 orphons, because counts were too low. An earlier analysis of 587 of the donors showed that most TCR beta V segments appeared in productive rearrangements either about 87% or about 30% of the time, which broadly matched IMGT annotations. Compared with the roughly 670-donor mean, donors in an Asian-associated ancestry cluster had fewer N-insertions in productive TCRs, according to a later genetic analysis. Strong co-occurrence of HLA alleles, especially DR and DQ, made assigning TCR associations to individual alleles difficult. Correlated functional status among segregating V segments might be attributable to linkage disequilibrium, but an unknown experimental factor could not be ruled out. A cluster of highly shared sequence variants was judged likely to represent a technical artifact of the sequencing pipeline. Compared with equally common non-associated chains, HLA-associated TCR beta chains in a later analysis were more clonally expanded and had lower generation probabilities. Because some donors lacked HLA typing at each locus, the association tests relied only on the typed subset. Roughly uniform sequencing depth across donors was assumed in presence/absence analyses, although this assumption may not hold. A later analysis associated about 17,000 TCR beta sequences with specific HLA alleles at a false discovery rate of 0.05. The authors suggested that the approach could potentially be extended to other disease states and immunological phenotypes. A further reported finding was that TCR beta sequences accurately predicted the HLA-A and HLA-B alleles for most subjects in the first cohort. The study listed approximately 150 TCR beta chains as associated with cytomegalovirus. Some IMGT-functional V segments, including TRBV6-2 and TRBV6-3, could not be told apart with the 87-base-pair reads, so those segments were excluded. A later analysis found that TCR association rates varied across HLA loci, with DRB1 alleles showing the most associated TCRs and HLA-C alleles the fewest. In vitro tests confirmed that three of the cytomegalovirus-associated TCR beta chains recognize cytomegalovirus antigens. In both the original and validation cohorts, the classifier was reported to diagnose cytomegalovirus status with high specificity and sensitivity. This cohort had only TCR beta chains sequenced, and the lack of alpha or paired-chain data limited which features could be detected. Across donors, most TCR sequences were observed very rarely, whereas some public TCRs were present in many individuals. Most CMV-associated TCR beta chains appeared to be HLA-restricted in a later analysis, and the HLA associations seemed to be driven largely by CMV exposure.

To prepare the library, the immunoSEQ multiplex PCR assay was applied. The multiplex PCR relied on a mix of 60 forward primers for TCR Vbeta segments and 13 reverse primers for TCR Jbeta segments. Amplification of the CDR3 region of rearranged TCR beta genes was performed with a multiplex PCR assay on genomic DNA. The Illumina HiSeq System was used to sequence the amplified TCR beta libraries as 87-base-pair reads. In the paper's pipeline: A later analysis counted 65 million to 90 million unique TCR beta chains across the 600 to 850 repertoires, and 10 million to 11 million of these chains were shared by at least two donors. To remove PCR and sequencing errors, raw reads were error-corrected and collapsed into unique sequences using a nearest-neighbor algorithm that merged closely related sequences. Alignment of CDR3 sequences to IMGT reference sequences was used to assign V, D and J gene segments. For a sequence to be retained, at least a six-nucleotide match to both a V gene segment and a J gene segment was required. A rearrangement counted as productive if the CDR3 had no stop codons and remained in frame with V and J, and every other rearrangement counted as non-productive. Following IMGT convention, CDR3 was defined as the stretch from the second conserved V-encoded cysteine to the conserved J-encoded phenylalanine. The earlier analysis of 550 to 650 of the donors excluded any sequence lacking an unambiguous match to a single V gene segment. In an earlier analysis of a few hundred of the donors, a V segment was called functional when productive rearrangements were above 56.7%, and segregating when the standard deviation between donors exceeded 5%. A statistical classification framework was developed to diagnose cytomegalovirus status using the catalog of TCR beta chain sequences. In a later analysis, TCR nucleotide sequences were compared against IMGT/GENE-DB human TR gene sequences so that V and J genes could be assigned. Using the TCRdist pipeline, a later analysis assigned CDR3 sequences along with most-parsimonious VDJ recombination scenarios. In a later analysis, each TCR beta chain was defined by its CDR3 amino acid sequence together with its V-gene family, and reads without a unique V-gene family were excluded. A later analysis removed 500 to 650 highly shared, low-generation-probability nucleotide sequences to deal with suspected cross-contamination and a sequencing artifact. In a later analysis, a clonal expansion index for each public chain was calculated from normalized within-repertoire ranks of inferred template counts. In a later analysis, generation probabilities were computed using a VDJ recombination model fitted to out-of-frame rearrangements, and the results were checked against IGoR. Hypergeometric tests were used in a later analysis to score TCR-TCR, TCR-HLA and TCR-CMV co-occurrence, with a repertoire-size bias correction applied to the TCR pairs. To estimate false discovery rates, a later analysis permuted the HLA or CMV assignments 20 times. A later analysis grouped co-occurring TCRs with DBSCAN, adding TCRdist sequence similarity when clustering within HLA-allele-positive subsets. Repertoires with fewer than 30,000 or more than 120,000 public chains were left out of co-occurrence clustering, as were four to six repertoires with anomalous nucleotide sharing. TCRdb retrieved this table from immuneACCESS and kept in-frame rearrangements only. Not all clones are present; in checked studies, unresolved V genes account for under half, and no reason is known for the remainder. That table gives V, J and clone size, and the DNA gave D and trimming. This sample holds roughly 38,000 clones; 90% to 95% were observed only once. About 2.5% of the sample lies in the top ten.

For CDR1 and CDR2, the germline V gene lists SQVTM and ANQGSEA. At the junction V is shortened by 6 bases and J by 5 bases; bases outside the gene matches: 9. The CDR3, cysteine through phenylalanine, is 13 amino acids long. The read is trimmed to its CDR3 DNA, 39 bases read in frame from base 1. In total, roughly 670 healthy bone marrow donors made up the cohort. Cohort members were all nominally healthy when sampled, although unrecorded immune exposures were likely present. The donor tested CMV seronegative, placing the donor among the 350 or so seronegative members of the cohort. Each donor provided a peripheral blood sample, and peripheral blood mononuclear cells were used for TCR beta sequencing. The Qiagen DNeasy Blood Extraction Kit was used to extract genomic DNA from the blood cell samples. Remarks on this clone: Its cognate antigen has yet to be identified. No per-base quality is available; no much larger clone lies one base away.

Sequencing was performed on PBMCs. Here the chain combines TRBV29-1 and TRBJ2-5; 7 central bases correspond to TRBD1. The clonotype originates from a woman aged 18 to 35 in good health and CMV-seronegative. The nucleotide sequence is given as TGCAGCGTGGGGACAGATCGATGGGAGACCCAGTACTTC. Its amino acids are CSVGTDRWETQYF.